This T cell receptor beta chain emerged from a study of shared clonotypes between healthy human individuals. The CDR3 runs 13 residues. V lost 4 bases and J lost 2, with 8 bases in between. Germline V gene sequence: CDR1 SGHRS, CDR2 YFSETQ. Whole-study results and caveats: Only a few donors were included, so the genetic and exposure-history diversity represented was limited.

TCRdb keeps only in-frame clones here, not all; method: immunoSEQ multiplex PCR. The sample has hundreds of thousands of clones, roughly 70% seen once. Remarks on this clone: Its cognate antigen is unknown.

Sequencing was done on a sample of memory CD4+ T cells sorted from blood. As for subset: CD45RA-negative fraction. The V and J genes are TRBV5-1 and TRBJ2-3; D may be TRBD1 (5 bases). This clonotype was obtained from a woman aged 25 to 39 in good health. CDR3 amino acids: CASSQGVTDTQYF. CDR3 bases: TGCGCCAGCAGCCAGGGCGTCACAGATACGCAGTATTTT.